The sequence of this TCR beta chain was determined in a study of cytomegalovirus exposure and HLA in healthy donors. General study findings and limits: It was reported that the classifier diagnosed cytomegalovirus status with high specificity and sensitivity in both the original and validation cohorts.

The CDR3 runs to 13 residues. Trimming stripped 6 bases from V and 4 bases from J, with 9 bases between. CDR1 and CDR2 (germline): MNHEY, SVGAGI. Assay used: immunoSEQ multiplex PCR; TCRdb lists only in-frame clones, some missing. In the table there are roughly 120,000 clones, roughly nine tenths of which are singletons. With respect to this clone: Its antigen is not known.

The sequence derives from a woman aged 18 to 35 in good health and CMV-seronegative. The sample taken for sequencing was PBMCs. V gene TRBV6-5 combines with J gene TRBJ1-4; D is undetermined. The CDR3 nucleotides read TGTGCCAGCAGCCGGTTTCTTAATGAAAAACTGTTTTTT. It specifies CASSRFLNEKLFF.